Below, 23 T cell receptor beta chains from the same sample are listed, as sequenced in a study of Graves' ophthalmopathy and Graves' hyperthyroidism. The authors amplified TCR beta CDR3 regions from RNA transcripts. The authors performed first-round RT-PCR with HTBI primers and then a second-round multiplex PCR. TCRdb ran MiXCR on the multiplex PCR reads and lists one entry per CDR3 protein. This sample has roughly 600,000 distinct CDR3 sequences, with about 35% found just once. Sequenced input: peripheral blood or thyroid tissue (not recorded which). Receptor source: an adult man with Graves' hyperthyroidism.

The chain employs TRBV7-6 and TRBJ2-3, with 8 nucleotides matching TRBD1. Per the germline V gene, CDR1 is SGHVS and CDR2 is FNYEAQ. The CDR3 is 13 residues long. The J segment lost 6 bases and the V segment lost 5 bases, leaving 4 bases of the junction unmatched. The CDR3 DNA sequence: TGTGCCAGCAGCCTCGGGACAGGCGATACGCAGTATTTT. It is translated as CASSLGTGDTQYF.

The chain is built from TRBV24-1 and TRBJ2-3; TRBD1 matches at 7 bases. The V gene's germline CDR1 is KGHDR and CDR2 SFDVKD. The CDR3 consists of 15 residues. V trimming: 3 bases; J trimming: 4 bases; junction bases outside the gene matches: 6. CDR3 DNA: TGTGCCACCAGTGATACCGGGACAGTCGCAGATACGCAGTATTTT. Its protein is CATSDTGTVADTQYF.

In this sample, this clonotype turned up many times. At one end the junction does not follow the germline gene, possibly because of a read error. This rearrangement joins TRBV9 to TRBJ1-1; D may be TRBD1 (6 bases). The CDR3 runs 15 residues. Germline values: CDR1 SGDLS, CDR2 YYNGEE. The CDR3 nucleotides are TGTGTCAGCAGCGAGCCCAGGGGTGGTGACACTGAAGCTTTCTTT. Its translation: CVSSEPRGGDTEAFF.

The rearrangement joins TRBV10-1 to TRBJ2-5; D possibly corresponds to TRBD2 (5 bases). The CDR3 runs 13 residues. Trimming removed 6 bases at V and 5 bases at J, with 13 bases between. Germline V gene data show CDR1 as WNHNN and CDR2 as SYGVQD (reference sequence). The CDR3 sequence is CASRPPGWETQYF. The CDR3 nucleotides are TGCGCCAGCAGGCCGCCGGGATGGGAGACCCAGTACTTC.

The chain recombines TRBV15 with TRBJ1-4, with unresolved D. Germline V CDR1 and CDR2: LNHNV, YYDKDF (reference sequence). The CDR3 spans 14 residues. V lost 3 bases and J lost 6, with 11 bases in between. The CDR3 DNA reads TGTGCCACCAGCAGTCGAACCCAGTATGAAAAACTGTTTTTT. It encodes CATSSRTQYEKLFF.

Notes on this clonotype: The junction and the germline gene differ at one end; a read error may be behind it. V usage is TRBV2 and J usage is TRBJ1-1, with D perhaps TRBD1 (6 bases). CDR3 size: 13 residues. In germline, CDR1 is SNHLY, CDR2 FYNNEI. The CDR3 loop is CASSYPGDTETFF. In nucleotides, the CDR3 is TGTGCCAGCAGTTACCCAGGGGACACTGAAACTTTCTTT. Combining the CDR3 with reference TRBV2 and TRBJ1-1 gives the whole variable domain EPEVTQTPSHQVTQMGQEVILRCVPISNHLYFYWYRQILGQKVEFLVSFYNNEISEKSEIFDDQFSVERPDGSNFTLKIRSTKLEDSAMYFCASSYPGDTETFFGQGTRLTVV.

This clonotype was seen ten or more times. J is TRBJ1-3 and V is TRBV7-9; D gene unclear. The CDR3 is 15 residues long. Germline values: CDR1 SEHNR, CDR2 FQNEAQ (reference sequence). Trimming pared 3 bases from V and 0 bases from J, leaving 9 bases between. The chain's CDR3 is CASSFPDRSGNTIYF. The CDR3 DNA reads as TGTGCCAGCAGCTTTCCGGACCGCTCTGGAAACACCATATATTTT.

This clonotype has at least ten counts. This chain uses TRBV5-1 with TRBJ2-6; D is perhaps TRBD1 (6 bases). Trimming cost V 4 bases and J 0 bases, with 17 bases left between them. CDR3 length: 18 amino acids. The germline V gene encodes CDR1 SGHRS and CDR2 YFSETQ. CDR3 nucleotide sequence: TGCGCCAGCAGCCCGAGGACAGTGTTTGCCTCTGGGGCCAACGTCCTGACTTTC. Translating gives CASSPRTVFASGANVLTF.

This chain joins TRBV6-1 and TRBJ2-2; 10 bases match TRBD1. The V and J ends lost 5 bases and 6 bases, in that order; junction bases with no gene match: 9. The germline CDR1 and CDR2 sequences are MNHNS and SASEGT. The CDR3 consists of 16 residues. DNA for the CDR3: TGTGCCAGCAGTCCCAGACAGGGGGCGGCCGCCGGGGAGCTGTTTTTT. Residues: CASSPRQGAAAGELFF.

The gene calls are TRBV20-1 and TRBJ2-5; 7 nucleotides align to TRBD1. The CDR3 length is 15 residues. After removal of 5 bases from V and 3 bases from J, the junction contained 12 bases not matched to a gene. CDR1 is DFQATT, CDR2 SNEGSKA, per germline (reference sequence). The CDR3 DNA sequence: TGCAGTGCTTCGCCCGCCACAGGGGAAGAAGAGACCCAGTACTTC. Amino acids: CSASPATGEEETQYF.

This clonotype was picked up many times. The chain links TRBV7-9 to TRBJ1-4; D is unresolved. V was pared by 0 bases and J by 1 base, with 9 bases between. From germline, CDR1 is SEHNR and CDR2 FQNEAQ (reference sequence). CDR3 length: 16 residues. The CDR3 bases are TGTGCCAGCAGCTTAGCGCGAGGGTTAACTAATGAAAAACTGTTTTTT. It specifies CASSLARGLTNEKLFF.

This chain connects TRBV14 to TRBJ1-1; no definite D call. Germline CDR1 is SGHDN and CDR2 is FVKESK. Trimming shortened V by 2 bases and J by 3 bases, and 10 bases separated the two germline ends. The CDR3 runs 14 residues. Written as DNA, the CDR3 is TGTGCCAGCAGCCAAAACAGATGGGACACTGAAGCTTTCTTT. Translated: CASSQNRWDTEAFF.

This clonotype was observed at least ten times. CDR3 bases: TGTGCCAGCAGCACACTCCAGGGTCAACTTAGCAATCAGCCCCAGCATTTT. Amino acids: CASSTLQGQLSNQPQHF. The V gene is TRBV7-8, the J gene TRBJ1-5; TRBD1 might be the D (5 bases). The germline V gene encodes CDR1 SGHVS and CDR2 FQNEAQ. This CDR3 spans 17 amino acids. Trimming removed 5 bases at V and 0 bases at J, with 17 bases between.

About this clonotype itself: One junction end disagrees with the germline gene, perhaps due to a read error. This chain links TRBV24-1 with TRBJ2-2; TRBD1 aligns across 9 bases. CDR1 is KGHDR and CDR2 is SFDVKD in the germline V gene. The CDR3 consists of 14 residues. The CDR3 is CAASRTGATGELFF. The CDR3 nucleotides are TGTGCCGCCAGTAGGACAGGGGCCACCGGGGAGCTGTTTTTT.

The rearrangement joins TRBV6-5 to TRBJ2-3; 7 positions agree with TRBD2. CDR1 MNHEY and CDR2 SVGAGI come from the germline V gene. The junction had 4 bases not matched to a gene; V was cut back by 4 bases and J by 0 bases. This CDR3 has 15 amino acids. The chain's CDR3 is CASSSSGPSTDTQYF. As DNA, the CDR3 is TGTGCCAGCAGTTCTAGCGGACCTAGCACAGATACGCAGTATTTT.

CDR3 in amino acids: CSVGGGSYTF. In DNA form, the CDR3 reads TGCAGCGTTGGGGGAGGGAGCTACACCTTC. This rearrangement joins TRBV29-1 to TRBJ1-2, with no clear D. V lost 4 bases, J lost 9 bases, and 9 bases lay in between. The germline V gene encodes CDR1 SQVTM and CDR2 ANQGSEA. The CDR3 covers 10 residues.

This sequence joins TRBV7-9 and TRBJ1-5; the D is unclear. The germline gives CDR1 SEHNR, CDR2 FQNEAQ (reference sequence). The CDR3 has 15 residues. V gave up 5 bases and J gave up 9 bases, with 20 bases separating them. The CDR3 coding sequence is TGTGCCAGCAGCAGCCCAGCTACCACTACTTCGCCCCAGCATTTT. Its translation is CASSSPATTTSPQHF. The full variable domain, in which reference TRBV7-9 and TRBJ1-5 provide the parts outside the CDR3, is DTGVSQNPRHKITKRGQNVTFRCDPISEHNRLYWYRQTLGQGPEFLTYFQNEAQLEKSRLLSDRFSAERPKGSFSTLEIQRTEQGDSAMYLCASSSPATTTSPQHFGDGTRLSIL.

This clonotype was recorded many times. This chain connects TRBV29-1 to TRBJ1-1; a weak D match, TRBD1 (5 bases). The CDR3 covers 12 residues. V lost 2 bases and J lost 2, with 6 bases in between. Germline CDR1 reads SQVTM; CDR2 reads ANQGSEA. CDR3 in DNA: TGCAGCGTTGAAAGGGGAAACACTGAAGCTTTCTTT. Protein product: CSVERGNTEAFF.

With respect to this clonotype: The likely explanation is a read error, given a far larger clone one base away. It is likely a read error, because the conserved phenylalanine at the end of the CDR3 is missing. V and J are TRBV10-2 and TRBJ2-7; D is ambiguous. Trimming pared 4 bases from V and 3 bases from J, leaving 4 bases between. CDR3 length: 11 residues. Germline V lookup: CDR1 WSHSY, CDR2 SAAADI. The CDR3 DNA follows: TGCGCCAGCAGTGGCAGCTACGAGCAGTACTCC. It codes for CASSGSYEQYS.

This chain uses TRBV4-2 with TRBJ2-7; TRBD2 is a possible D gene (6 bases). Germline V gene data show CDR1 as LGHNA and CDR2 as YNFKEQ. The CDR3 is 16 amino acids. Trimming removed 3 bases from V and 0 bases from J, with 15 bases in between. Here the CDR3 reads CASSQDPGLSSYEQYF. CDR3 sequence (DNA): TGTGCCAGCAGCCAGGATCCGGGACTGAGCTCCTACGAGCAGTACTTC.

This clonotype came up once. V is TRBV7-3 and J is TRBJ2-5; D uncertain. Looked up from germline, CDR1 is SGHTA and CDR2 is FQGTGA. This CDR3 is 11 amino acids long. V was clipped by 2 bases and J by 10 bases, with 8 bases between them. The CDR3 DNA reads as TGTGCCAGCAGCTTAGCGTCGGGCCAGTACTTC. Translated: CASSLASGQYF.

In regard to this clonotype: Just one base apart from a much larger clone, this may be a read error. J is TRBJ1-1 and V is TRBV12-3 or TRBV12-4; D is undetermined. CDR3 size: 15 residues. CDR3 nucleotides: TGTGCCAGCAGTCTCCTTAGACAAATTCACACTGTAGCTTTCTTT. Translated, it gives CASSLLRQIHTVAFF.

This clonotype occurred many times. The V and J genes are TRBV4-2 and TRBJ2-2, with D perhaps given as TRBD1 or TRBD2 (6 bases each). Per the germline V gene, CDR1 is LGHNA and CDR2 is YNFKEQ. Trimming cost V 0 bases and J 4 bases, with 12 bases left between them. The CDR3 length is 16 residues. The CDR3 DNA sequence: TGTGCCAGCAGCCAAGATTCGGGGGCGCGCACCGGGGAGCTGTTTTTT. It specifies CASSQDSGARTGELFF.